The TCR beta chain described here comes from a study of T cell repertoires in cytomegalovirus infection. Study as a whole: Alongside well-studied HLA-B-restricted CMV epitopes, recently identified HLA-C-restricted CMV epitopes were also used. Broader study findings: HLA-C-restricted CMV-specific TCR beta clonotypes prevailed in the ex vivo response.

MiXCR, applied by TCRdb to the reads, yields one record per CDR3 protein. The sample lists approximately 260,000 distinct CDR3 sequences, 20% to 25% seen once, with about 21% in the top ten. Germline V lookup: CDR1 SEHNR, CDR2 FQNEAQ (reference sequence). The CDR3 extends over 12 amino acids. Deletions cut 3 bases from V and 9 bases from J, with 10 bases between. Concerning this clonotype itself: The antigen is unknown.

This TCR was sampled from a human donor in good health (CMV status not recorded). Some clones in this sample may be carry-over from other donors' samples. This sample comprised cultured PBMCs, obtained from culture after CMV antigen stimulation. This chain joins TRBV7-9 and TRBJ2-3; no firm D call. The CDR3 region is CASSFDVDTQYF. DNA for the CDR3: TGTGCCAGCAGCTTTGACGTGGACACGCAGTATTTT.